These 9 T cell receptor beta chains were sequenced from one sample in a study of control samples from healthy donors and cancer patients. Using immunoSEQ multiplex PCR, the repertoire was profiled, and TCRdb retains in-frame clones only, with some absent. The sample consists of fewer than 95,000 clones, 86% of them appearing once. Source material: blood. All receptors come from a woman in her fifties or sixties in good health.

This clone came up a few times. The chain joins TRBV5-1 to TRBJ2-7; possibly TRBD2 for D (8 bases). The CDR3 runs to 15 residues. Germline CDR1 reads SGHRS; CDR2 reads YFSETQ. V lost 4 bases, J lost 4 bases, and 18 bases lay in between. CDR3 protein: CASSPREGAGYEQYF. CDR3 sequence (DNA): TGCGCCAGCAGCCCCCGGGAGGGGGCGGGATACGAGCAGTACTTC.

The V and J genes are TRBV5-1 and TRBJ2-1; 10 bases match TRBD2. There are 17 residues in the CDR3. Germline V lookup: CDR1 SGHRS, CDR2 YFSETQ. V lost 0 bases to trimming and J lost 10 bases; unmatched junction nucleotides: 13. The CDR3 sequence is CASSLVKSGRDLGEQFF. CDR3 nucleotide sequence: TGCGCCAGCAGCTTGGTAAAGAGCGGGAGGGACCTAGGGGAGCAGTTCTTC.

The chain couples TRBV7-6 to TRBJ1-4; 10 bases line up with TRBD1. Trimming took 0 bases from V and 3 from J; bases not matched to a gene: 1. The CDR3 is 16 residues long. Per the germline V gene, CDR1 is SGHVS and CDR2 is FNYEAQ. In nucleotides, the CDR3 is TGTGCCAGCAGCTTAGCCGGACAGGGGGCTAATGAAAAACTGTTTTTT. It codes for CASSLAGQGANEKLFF.

This clone was counted once. J is TRBJ2-3 and V is TRBV5-1; D is unresolved. Trimming stripped 0 bases from V and 4 bases from J, with 3 bases between. CDR1 and CDR2 (germline): SGHRS, YFSETQ. The CDR3 is 12 residues long. The CDR3 DNA is TGCGCCAGCAGCTTGGGATCAGATACGCAGTATTTT. This codes for CASSLGSDTQYF. The full variable domain, rest sourced from reference TRBV5-1 and TRBJ2-3, is KAGVTQTPRYLIKTRGQQVTLSCSPISGHRSVSWYQQTPGQGLQFLFEYFSETQRNKGNFPGRFSGRQFSNSRSEMNVSTLELGDSALYLCASSLGSDTQYFGPGTRLTVL.

The chain carries TRBV29-1 and TRBJ2-1; 14 bases match TRBD2. V lost 3 bases, J lost 4 bases, and 17 bases stayed unmatched. The CDR3 sequence is 20 residues long. CDR1 is SQVTM, CDR2 ANQGSEA, per germline. The CDR3 loop reads CSVEGPGSGTSGRPYNEQFF. The CDR3 nucleotides read TGCAGCGTTGAGGGCCCAGGGTCCGGGACTAGCGGGAGACCTTACAATGAGCAGTTCTTC.

The chain uses TRBV18 and TRBJ2-5; 9 bases fit TRBD1. Germline trimming cut 2 bases from V and 4 bases from J; bases unmatched to any gene: 2. Looked up from germline, CDR1 is KGHSH and CDR2 is LQKENI. The CDR3 contains 14 residues. The CDR3 here is CASSPAGQGETQYF. In DNA, the CDR3 is TGTGCCAGCTCACCAGCGGGACAGGGAGAGACCCAGTACTTC.

The chain combines TRBV7-2 with TRBJ1-1; D is uncertain. The germline V gene encodes CDR1 SGHTA and CDR2 FQGNSA. This CDR3 spans 14 amino acids. The ends were cut back, 2 bases at V and 2 bases at J, with 9 bases in the middle. The CDR3 bases are TGTGCCAGCAGCTTATTTGGCCAAAACACTGAAGCTTTCTTT. The encoded protein is CASSLFGQNTEAFF.

This sequence joins TRBV6-5 and TRBJ2-7; the D gene is possibly TRBD1 (5 bases). The CDR3 spans 13 residues. The V end was cut by 0 bases, the J end by 4 bases, with 7 bases between. Germline CDR1 and CDR2: MNHEY and SVGAGI. CDR3: CASSYSRQYEQYF. The CDR3 region has the DNA TGTGCCAGCAGTTACTCGAGACAGTACGAGCAGTACTTC.

The chain uses TRBV6-5 and TRBJ2-7; D unresolved. CDR1 and CDR2 (germline): MNHEY, SVGAGI. The CDR3 is 13 amino acids. V lost 6 bases to trimming and J lost 2 bases, with 11 bases between them. The CDR3 sequence: CASSNPGAYEQYF. The CDR3 DNA sequence: TGTGCCAGCAGCAACCCGGGCGCCTACGAGCAGTACTTC.